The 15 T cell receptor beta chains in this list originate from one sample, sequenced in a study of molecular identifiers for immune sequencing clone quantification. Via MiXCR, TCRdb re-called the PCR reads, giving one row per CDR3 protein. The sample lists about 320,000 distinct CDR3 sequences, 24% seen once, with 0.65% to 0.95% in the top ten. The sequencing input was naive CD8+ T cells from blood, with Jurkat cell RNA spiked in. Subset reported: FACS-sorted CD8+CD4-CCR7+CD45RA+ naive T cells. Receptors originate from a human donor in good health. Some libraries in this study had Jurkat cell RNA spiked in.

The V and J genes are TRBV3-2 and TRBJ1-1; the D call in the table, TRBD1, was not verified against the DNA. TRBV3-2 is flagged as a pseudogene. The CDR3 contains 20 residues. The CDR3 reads CASSQDSGAPWRGRWTEAFF. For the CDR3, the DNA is TGTGCCAGCAGCCAAGATTCGGGCGCCCCCTGGAGGGGGAGGTGGACTGAAGCTTTCTTT.

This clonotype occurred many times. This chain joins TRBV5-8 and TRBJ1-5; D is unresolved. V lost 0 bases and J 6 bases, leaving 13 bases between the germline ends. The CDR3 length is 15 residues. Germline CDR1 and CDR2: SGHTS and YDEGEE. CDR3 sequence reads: CASSLGAPTVQPQHF. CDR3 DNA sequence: TGTGCCAGCAGCTTGGGAGCCCCTACGGTTCAGCCCCAGCATTTT.

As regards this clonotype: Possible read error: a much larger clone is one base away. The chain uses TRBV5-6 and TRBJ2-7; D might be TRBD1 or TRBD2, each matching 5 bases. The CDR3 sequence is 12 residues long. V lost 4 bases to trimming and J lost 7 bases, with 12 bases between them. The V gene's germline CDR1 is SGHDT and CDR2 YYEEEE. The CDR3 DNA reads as TGTGCCAGCAGCCGGGGACGAGGGGAGCAGTACTTC. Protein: CASSRGRGEQYF.

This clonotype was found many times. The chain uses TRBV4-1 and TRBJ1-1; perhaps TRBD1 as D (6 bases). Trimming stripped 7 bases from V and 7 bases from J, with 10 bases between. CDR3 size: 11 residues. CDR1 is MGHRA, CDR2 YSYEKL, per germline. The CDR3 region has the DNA TGCGCCAGCAAGAAGACAGGTGAAGCTTTCTTT. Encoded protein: CASKKTGEAFF.

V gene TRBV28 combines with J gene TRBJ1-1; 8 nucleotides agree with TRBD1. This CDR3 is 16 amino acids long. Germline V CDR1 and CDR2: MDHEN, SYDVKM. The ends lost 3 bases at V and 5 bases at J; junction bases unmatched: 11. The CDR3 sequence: CASSFPVGQVWTEAFF. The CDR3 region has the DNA TGTGCCAGCAGTTTCCCCGTGGGACAGGTGTGGACTGAAGCTTTCTTT.

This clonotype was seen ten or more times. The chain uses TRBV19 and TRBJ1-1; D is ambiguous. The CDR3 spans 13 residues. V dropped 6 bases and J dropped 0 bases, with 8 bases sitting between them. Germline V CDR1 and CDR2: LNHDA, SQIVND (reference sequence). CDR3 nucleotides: TGTGCCAGTAGCCACGAATTGAACACTGAAGCTTTCTTT. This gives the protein CASSHELNTEAFF.

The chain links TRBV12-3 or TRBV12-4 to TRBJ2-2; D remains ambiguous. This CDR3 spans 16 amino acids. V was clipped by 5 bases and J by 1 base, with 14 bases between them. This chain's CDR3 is CASSPDRTWNTGELFF. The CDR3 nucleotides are TGTGCCAGCAGTCCGGACCGTACCTGGAACACCGGGGAGCTGTTTTTT.

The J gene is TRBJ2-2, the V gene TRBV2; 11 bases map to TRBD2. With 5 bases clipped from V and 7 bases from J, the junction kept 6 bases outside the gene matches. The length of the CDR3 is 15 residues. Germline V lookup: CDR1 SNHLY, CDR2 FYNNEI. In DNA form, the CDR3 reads TGTGCCAGCAGTCTTCCGGGACTAGCGGACGGGGAGCTGTTTTTT. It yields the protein CASSLPGLADGELFF.

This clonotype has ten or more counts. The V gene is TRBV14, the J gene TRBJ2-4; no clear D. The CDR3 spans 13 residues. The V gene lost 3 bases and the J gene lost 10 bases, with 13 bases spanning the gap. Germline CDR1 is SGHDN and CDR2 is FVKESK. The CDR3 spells CASSHLADMIQYF. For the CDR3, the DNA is TGTGCCAGCAGCCACTTGGCCGATATGATTCAGTACTTC. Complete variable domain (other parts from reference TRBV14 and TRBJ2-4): EAGVTQFPSHSVIEKGQTVTLRCDPISGHDNLYWYRRVMGKEIKFLLHFVKESKQDESGMPNNRFLAERTGGTYSTLKVQPAELEDSGVYFCASSHLADMIQYFGAGTRLSVL.

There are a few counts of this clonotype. The CDR3 DNA reads TGTGCCAGCAGCCCACCGTGGAGCATGAACACTGAAGCTTTCTTT. Translation gives CASSPPWSMNTEAFF. The genes are TRBV7-9 and TRBJ1-1; D unresolved. CDR3 length equals 15 residues. Deletions cut 5 bases from V and 0 bases from J, with 13 bases between. Germline V gives CDR1 SEHNR, CDR2 FQNEAQ (reference sequence).

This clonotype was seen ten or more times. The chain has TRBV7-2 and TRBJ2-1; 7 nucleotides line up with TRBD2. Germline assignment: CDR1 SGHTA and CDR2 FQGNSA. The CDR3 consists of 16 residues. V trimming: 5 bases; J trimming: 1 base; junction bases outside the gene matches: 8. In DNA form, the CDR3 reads TGTGCCAGCAGCCCCCCCGGAGCGGGGTCCTACAATGAGCAGTTCTTC. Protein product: CASSPPGAGSYNEQFF.

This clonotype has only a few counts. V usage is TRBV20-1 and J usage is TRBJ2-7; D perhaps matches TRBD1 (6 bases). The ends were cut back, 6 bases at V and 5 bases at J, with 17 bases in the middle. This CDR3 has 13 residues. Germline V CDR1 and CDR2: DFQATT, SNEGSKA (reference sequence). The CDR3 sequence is CSARVRGFHEQYF. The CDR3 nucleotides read TGCAGTGCCCGAGTCAGGGGTTTTCACGAGCAGTACTTC.

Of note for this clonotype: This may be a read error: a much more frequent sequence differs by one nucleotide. The CDR3 sequence: CASSEMRSNQPQHF. CDR3 nucleotides: TGTGCCAGCAGTGAAATGAGGAGCAATCAGCCCCAGCATTTT. The V call is TRBV25-1, the J call TRBJ1-5; D uncertain. Germline CDR1 reads MGHDK; CDR2 reads SYGVNS. This CDR3 is 14 amino acids long. Trimming took off 2 bases at V and 1 base at J, with 6 bases between the two ends.

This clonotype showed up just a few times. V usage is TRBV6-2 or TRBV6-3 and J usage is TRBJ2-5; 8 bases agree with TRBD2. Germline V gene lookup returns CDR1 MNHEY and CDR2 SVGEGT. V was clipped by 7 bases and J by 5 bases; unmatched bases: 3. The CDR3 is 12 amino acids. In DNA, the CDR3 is TGTGCCAGCACCAGCGGGGGTGAGACCCAGTACTTC. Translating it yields CASTSGGETQYF.

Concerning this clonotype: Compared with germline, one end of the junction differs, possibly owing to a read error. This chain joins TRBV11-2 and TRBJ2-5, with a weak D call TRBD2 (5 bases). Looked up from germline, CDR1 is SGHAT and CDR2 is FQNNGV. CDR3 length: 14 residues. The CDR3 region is CASRRHTSFETRYF. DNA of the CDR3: TGTGCCAGCAGGCGCCACACTAGTTTTGAGACCCGGTACTTC.